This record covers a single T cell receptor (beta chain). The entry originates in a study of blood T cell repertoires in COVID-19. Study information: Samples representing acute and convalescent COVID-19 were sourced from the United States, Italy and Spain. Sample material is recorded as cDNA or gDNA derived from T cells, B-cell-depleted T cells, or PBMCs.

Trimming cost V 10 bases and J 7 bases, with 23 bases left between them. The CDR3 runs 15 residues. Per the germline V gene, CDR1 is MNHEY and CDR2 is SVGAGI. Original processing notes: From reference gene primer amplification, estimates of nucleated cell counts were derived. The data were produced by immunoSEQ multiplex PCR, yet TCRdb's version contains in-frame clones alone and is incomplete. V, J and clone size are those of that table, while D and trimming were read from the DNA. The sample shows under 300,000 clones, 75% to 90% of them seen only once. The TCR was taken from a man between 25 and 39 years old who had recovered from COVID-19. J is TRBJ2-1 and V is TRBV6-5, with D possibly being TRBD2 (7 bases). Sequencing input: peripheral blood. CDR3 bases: TGTGCCACCGTGATAGGGGGGGCATTGGTGAATGAGCAGTTCTTC. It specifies CATVIGGALVNEQFF.